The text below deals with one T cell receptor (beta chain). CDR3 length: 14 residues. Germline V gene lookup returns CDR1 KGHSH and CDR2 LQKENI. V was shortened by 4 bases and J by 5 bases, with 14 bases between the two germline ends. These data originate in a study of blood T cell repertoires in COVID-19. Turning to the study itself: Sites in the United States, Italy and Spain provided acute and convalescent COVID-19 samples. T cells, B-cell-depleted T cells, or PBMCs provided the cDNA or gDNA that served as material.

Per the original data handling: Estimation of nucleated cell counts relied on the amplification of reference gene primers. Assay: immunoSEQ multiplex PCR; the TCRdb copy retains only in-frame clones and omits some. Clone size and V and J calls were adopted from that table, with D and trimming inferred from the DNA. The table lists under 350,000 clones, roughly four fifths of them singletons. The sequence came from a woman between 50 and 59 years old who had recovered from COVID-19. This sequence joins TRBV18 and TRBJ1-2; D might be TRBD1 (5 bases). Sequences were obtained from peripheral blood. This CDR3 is CASSLGTDYYGYTF. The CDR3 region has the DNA TGTGCCAGCTCACTAGGGACGGACTATTATGGCTACACCTTC.